The 32 T cell receptor beta chains below all came from one sample that was sequenced in a study of identical twins. TCRdb recomputed calls from the 5' RACE reads with MiXCR, one row per CDR3 protein. The top ten clones hold nearly 0.45% of a sample with about 490,000 distinct CDR3 sequences, roughly 15% of them seen once. These data are also associated with another study on yellow fever vaccine responses in identical twins.

The material sequenced was CD4+ T cells sorted from blood. The receptors come from a woman between 18 and 29 years old in good health.

This clonotype was counted many times. This chain links TRBV5-1 with TRBJ2-7; unclear D gene. The V gene's germline CDR1 is SGHRS and CDR2 YFSETQ. The CDR3 runs 13 residues. Trimming cost V 0 bases and J 7 bases, with 11 bases left between them. CDR3 nucleotides: TGCGCCAGCAGCTTGGTGTTAACTGGGGAGCAGTACTTC. Amino acid sequence: CASSLVLTGEQYF. Full variable domain (rest looked up from reference TRBV5-1 and TRBJ2-7): KAGVTQTPRYLIKTRGQQVTLSCSPISGHRSVSWYQQTPGQGLQFLFEYFSETQRNKGNFPGRFSGRQFSNSRSEMNVSTLELGDSALYLCASSLVLTGEQYFGPGTRLTVT.

The chain has TRBV5-1 and TRBJ1-1, with D unresolved. V shed 0 bases and J shed 1 base, with 10 bases lying between them. This CDR3 has 15 amino acids. Germline loops: CDR1 SGHRS, CDR2 YFSETQ. CDR3 sequence: CASSLVPATNTEAFF. The CDR3 DNA follows: TGCGCCAGCAGCTTGGTCCCAGCCACGAACACTGAAGCTTTCTTT.

This clonotype was seen only a few times. The chain combines TRBV6-1 with TRBJ1-3; TRBD1 agrees at 7 bases. The trim removed 6 bases at V and 1 base at J, leaving 6 bases unmatched. The CDR3 is made up of 15 amino acids. Germline CDR1 reads MNHNS; CDR2 reads SASEGT. For the CDR3, the DNA is TGTGCCAGCAGGAACTACAGGGGTTCTGGAAACACCATATATTTT. This gives the protein CASRNYRGSGNTIYF.

This clonotype was seen a few times. The V and J genes are TRBV7-2 and TRBJ2-1, with D tentatively TRBD1 (6 bases). The CDR3 has 14 residues. The germline V and J ends were trimmed by 5 bases and 4 bases, with 12 bases remaining between them. Per the germline V gene, CDR1 is SGHTA and CDR2 is FQGNSA. The CDR3 here is CASSPKTGYNEQFF. Written as DNA, the CDR3 is TGTGCCAGCAGCCCCAAGACAGGTTACAATGAGCAGTTCTTC.

The chain combines TRBV6-1 with TRBJ2-7; the match to TRBD2 covers 9 bases. The CDR3 is 17 amino acids. Trimming cost V 6 bases and J 1 base; bases outside gene matches: 13. Germline lookup yields CDR1 MNHNS and CDR2 SASEGT. CDR3 sequence reads: CASSPVRGAGGSYEQYF. DNA of the CDR3: TGTGCCAGCAGCCCCGTCCGTGGAGCGGGAGGTTCCTACGAGCAGTACTTC.

Only a few counts were recorded for this clonotype. This rearrangement joins TRBV5-5 to TRBJ2-7; tentative D call: TRBD2 (5 bases). CDR1 and CDR2 (germline): SGHKS, YYEKEE (reference sequence). The CDR3 covers 15 residues. Trimming removed 2 bases at V and 2 bases at J, with 14 bases between. This CDR3 is CASSLISDSPYEQYF. The CDR3 nucleotides read TGTGCCAGCAGCTTAATTTCGGACTCCCCCTACGAGCAGTACTTC.

This clonotype was found a few times. V usage is TRBV20-1 and J usage is TRBJ2-3; 10 bases agree with TRBD2. Germline-derived CDR1 and CDR2 are DFQATT and SNEGSKA (reference sequence). This CDR3 has 17 amino acids. The ends lost 3 bases at V and 2 bases at J; junction bases unmatched: 11. The CDR3 nucleotides are TGCAGTGCTAGCTCCACAATAGCGGGGGGACCCACAGATACGCAGTATTTT. It encodes CSASSTIAGGPTDTQYF.

This sequence joins TRBV20-1 and TRBJ2-3; D gene uncertain. CDR3 length: 12 residues. Germline loops: CDR1 DFQATT, CDR2 SNEGSKA (reference sequence). Trimming pared 3 bases from V and 0 bases from J, leaving 4 bases between. The DNA for the CDR3 is TGCAGTGCTAGGGAAAGCACAGATACGCAGTATTTT. It is translated as CSARESTDTQYF.

There are many counts of this clonotype. V gene TRBV28 combines with J gene TRBJ2-7; TRBD2 agrees at 8 bases. CDR1 and CDR2 (germline): MDHEN, SYDVKM. CDR3 length: 13 amino acids. With 7 bases clipped from V and 3 bases from J, the junction kept 5 bases outside the gene matches. The CDR3 reads CASTAGADYEQYF. Here the CDR3 DNA reads TGTGCCAGCACAGCGGGAGCGGACTACGAGCAGTACTTC.

This clonotype was detected a few times. The chain is built from TRBV10-3 and TRBJ1-1; TRBD1 agrees at 8 bases. The germline gives CDR1 ENHRY, CDR2 SYGVKD. The junction had 7 bases not matched to a gene; V was cut back by 0 bases and J by 4 bases. The CDR3 extends over 16 amino acids. CDR3 sequence (DNA): TGTGCCATCAGTGAGTCACGGACAGGGCTTGGCACTGAAGCTTTCTTT. As protein: CAISESRTGLGTEAFF.

This chain connects TRBV4-1 to TRBJ2-2; TRBD2 aligns across 9 bases. Germline-derived CDR1 and CDR2 are MGHRA and YSYEKL. Trimming removed 2 bases from V and 0 bases from J; junction bases left unmatched: 1. This CDR3 has 16 residues. This CDR3 reads CASSQTSGPNTGELFF. In nucleotides, the CDR3 is TGCGCCAGCAGCCAAACTAGCGGGCCGAACACCGGGGAGCTGTTTTTT.

This clonotype turned up a few times. The gene calls are TRBV29-1 and TRBJ2-1; D unresolved. The CDR3 is made up of 13 amino acids. Germline assignment: CDR1 SQVTM and CDR2 ANQGSEA. V dropped 7 bases and J dropped 6 bases, with 16 bases sitting between them. The DNA for the CDR3 is TGCAGCGGCGGCACGAAGGTTTCCAATGAGCAGTTCTTC. It encodes CSGGTKVSNEQFF.

V usage is TRBV20-1 and J usage is TRBJ1-5; no firm D call. CDR1 is DFQATT, CDR2 SNEGSKA, per germline (reference sequence). V lost 3 bases and J 6 bases, leaving 18 bases between the germline ends. The CDR3 is 15 amino acids. In DNA, the CDR3 is TGCAGTGCTAGCTATCGGAGGCAAACGGGTCAGCCCCAGCATTTT. Translating it yields CSASYRRQTGQPQHF.

This clonotype was seen only a few times. This rearrangement joins TRBV3-1 to TRBJ2-5; TRBD2 might be the D (6 bases). CDR1 is LGHDT and CDR2 is YNNKEL in the germline V gene (reference sequence). The CDR3 sequence is 15 residues long. Trimming took 4 bases from V and 3 from J, leaving 15 bases between them. The CDR3 DNA follows: TGTGCCAGCAGCCCCCTCCATGCGGGGAAAGAGACCCAGTACTTC. It codes for CASSPLHAGKETQYF.

The chain couples TRBV28 to TRBJ2-1; TRBD1 agrees at 12 bases. V dropped 7 bases and J dropped 7; count of bases not matched to a gene: 11. The CDR3 is 16 residues long. Germline CDR1 and CDR2: MDHEN and SYDVKM. The CDR3 region has the DNA TGTGCCAGCACCCGTTGGGGGACAGGGGGCCAAAATGAGCAGTTCTTC. It translates to CASTRWGTGGQNEQFF. Together with reference TRBV28 and TRBJ2-1, the CDR3 gives the full variable domain: DVKVTQSSRYLVKRTGEKVFLECVQDMDHENMFWYRQDPGLGLRLIYFSYDVKMKEKGDIPEGYSVSREKKERFSLILESASTNQTSMYLCASTRWGTGGQNEQFFGPGTRLTVL.

This clonotype was seen ten or more times. The chain uses TRBV5-1 and TRBJ2-3, with D unclear. Germline assignment: CDR1 SGHRS and CDR2 YFSETQ. Trimming removed 1 base at V and 2 bases at J, with 5 bases between. This CDR3 region has 13 residues. The CDR3 DNA follows: TGCGCCAGCAGCTTGAAATTCACAGATACGCAGTATTTT. This sequence encodes CASSLKFTDTQYF.

In this sample, this clonotype turned up a few times. The chain carries TRBV12-3 or TRBV12-4 and TRBJ1-6, with a weak D call TRBD1 (5 bases). The CDR3 length is 14 residues. Trimming left V 8 bases short and J 0 bases short, with 8 bases between. DNA for the CDR3: TGTGCCAGCGGGGGGGTCTCCTATAATTCACCCCTCCACTTT. Amino acid sequence: CASGGVSYNSPLHF.

J is TRBJ1-2 and V is TRBV4-1; D is undetermined. With 0 bases removed from V and 6 bases from J, the gap between germline ends came to 11 bases. The length of the CDR3 is 14 residues. Germline V gives CDR1 MGHRA, CDR2 YSYEKL. The CDR3 here is CASSQDAALDGYTF. The CDR3 nucleotides read TGCGCCAGCAGCCAAGACGCGGCTCTTGATGGCTACACCTTC.

The chain employs TRBV28 and TRBJ2-5; TRBD1 matches 8 bases. Trimming at V came to 5 bases and at J to 0 bases, leaving 11 bases not matched to a gene. Germline-derived CDR1 and CDR2 are MDHEN and SYDVKM. The CDR3 is made up of 17 amino acids. CDR3 sequence: CASSPTLDRGHQETQYF. The CDR3 DNA sequence: TGTGCCAGCAGTCCCACCCTCGACAGGGGACACCAAGAGACCCAGTACTTC.

This clonotype was seen many times. This sequence joins TRBV10-1 and TRBJ2-5; 9 nucleotides match TRBD1. With 6 bases clipped from V and 5 bases from J, the junction kept 4 bases outside the gene matches. Germline V gene sequence: CDR1 WNHNN, CDR2 SYGVQD (reference sequence). CDR3 size: 13 residues. In DNA form, the CDR3 reads TGCGCCAGCAGCAACAGGGGGCACGAGACCCAGTACTTC. Protein: CASSNRGHETQYF.

The chain has TRBV20-1 and TRBJ2-3; D is possibly TRBD2 (6 bases). CDR3 length: 14 amino acids. With 6 bases removed from V and 0 bases from J, the gap between germline ends came to 13 bases. The V gene's germline CDR1 is DFQATT and CDR2 SNEGSKA (reference sequence). In DNA, the CDR3 is TGCAGTGCGTCGCACGGGACTAGCACAGATACGCAGTATTTT. Protein sequence: CSASHGTSTDTQYF.

This clonotype was found a few times. The CDR3 nucleotides read TGTGCCACCAGCAGCCCTAGCGGACCTCTTAATGAGCAGTTCTTC. Protein product: CATSSPSGPLNEQFF. J is TRBJ2-1 and V is TRBV15, with 7 bases lining up with TRBD2. V shed 3 bases and J 7 bases; nucleotides not matched to a gene: 9. This CDR3 is 15 amino acids long. Germline V gene lookup returns CDR1 LNHNV and CDR2 YYDKDF (reference sequence).

The genes are TRBV5-5 and TRBJ2-1, with 12 nucleotides matching TRBD2. V was pared by 4 bases and J by 8 bases, with 13 bases of the junction left unmatched. The CDR3 totals 17 residues. Germline CDR1 SGHKS, CDR2 YYEKEE (reference sequence). Here the CDR3 reads CASSPSSRLAGVHEQFF. CDR3 DNA sequence: TGTGCCAGCAGCCCTTCGTCGAGACTAGCGGGAGTCCATGAGCAGTTCTTC. Full variable domain (rest looked up from reference TRBV5-5 and TRBJ2-1): DAGVTQSPTHLIKTRGQQVTLRCSPISGHKSVSWYQQVLGQGPQFIFQYYEKEERGRGNFPDRFSARQFPNYSSELNVNALLLGDSALYLCASSPSSRLAGVHEQFFGPGTRLTVL.

This clonotype was seen at least ten times. The chain is built from TRBV5-1 and TRBJ2-5; unclear D gene. Germline CDR1 and CDR2: SGHRS and YFSETQ. The CDR3 loop spans 15 amino acids. Trimming took off 4 bases at V and 5 bases at J, with 18 bases between the two ends. The CDR3 DNA reads TGCGCCAGCAGCCCCGGTATGACGTTAGAGGAGACCCAGTACTTC. Protein sequence: CASSPGMTLEETQYF. Looking up the rest from reference TRBV5-1 and TRBJ2-5 gives the full variable domain: KAGVTQTPRYLIKTRGQQVTLSCSPISGHRSVSWYQQTPGQGLQFLFEYFSETQRNKGNFPGRFSGRQFSNSRSEMNVSTLELGDSALYLCASSPGMTLEETQYFGPGTRLLVL.

This clonotype has a handful of counts. This chain uses TRBV7-9 with TRBJ2-7, with 9 bases aligning to TRBD1. With 7 bases clipped from V and 5 bases from J, the junction kept 9 bases outside the gene matches. The CDR3 contains 14 residues. The germline CDR1 and CDR2 sequences are SEHNR and FQNEAQ (reference sequence). The CDR3 DNA is TGTGCCAGCACCCCGGACCGGACAGGGGACGAGCAGTACTTC. It yields the protein CASTPDRTGDEQYF. The full variable domain, with the rest looked up from reference TRBV7-9 and TRBJ2-7, is DTGVSQNPRHKITKRGQNVTFRCDPISEHNRLYWYRQTLGQGPEFLTYFQNEAQLEKSRLLSDRFSAERPKGSFSTLEIQRTEQGDSAMYLCASTPDRTGDEQYFGPGTRLTVT.

The rearrangement joins TRBV2 to TRBJ2-2, with 8 bases matching TRBD2. CDR3 length: 15 amino acids. CDR1 is SNHLY, CDR2 FYNNEI, per germline. The ends lost 10 bases at V and 0 bases at J; junction bases unmatched: 7. CDR3 DNA: TGTGCCACACAAGCGGGGGTGACGAACACCGGGGAGCTGTTTTTT. This sequence encodes CATQAGVTNTGELFF.

This clonotype has ten or more counts. The V gene is TRBV3-1, the J gene TRBJ1-2; D possibly corresponds to TRBD1 (5 bases). Germline V gene lookup returns CDR1 LGHDT and CDR2 YNNKEL (reference sequence). The CDR3 consists of 15 residues. V shed 2 bases and J shed 5 bases, with 15 bases lying between them. CDR3 residues: CASSQRDSPEYGYTF. In DNA, the CDR3 is TGTGCCAGCAGCCAAAGGGACTCTCCCGAGTATGGCTACACCTTC.

CDR3 amino acids: CASSQIGPKNGQFF. The CDR3 nucleotides read TGCGCCAGCAGCCAAATCGGACCTAAGAACGGCCAGTTCTTC. J is TRBJ2-1 and V is TRBV4-1, with D uncertain. This CDR3 spans 14 amino acids. Per the germline V gene, CDR1 is MGHRA and CDR2 is YSYEKL. Trimming pared 2 bases from V and 13 bases from J, leaving 18 bases between.

CDR3 in amino acids: CASRKKGAGAKNIQYF. Written as DNA, the CDR3 is TGTGCCAGCAGAAAGAAAGGGGCGGGGGCCAAAAACATTCAGTACTTC. V and J are TRBV11-2 and TRBJ2-4; a weak D match, TRBD2 (6 bases). This CDR3 is built from 16 residues. Looked up from germline, CDR1 is SGHAT and CDR2 is FQNNGV. The ends were cut back, 6 bases at V and 1 base at J, with 16 bases in the middle.

V and J are TRBV20-1 and TRBJ2-4, with 7 bases aligning to TRBD1. CDR3 length equals 15 residues. V dropped 1 base and J dropped 1; count of bases not matched to a gene: 4. Germline V gene data show CDR1 as DFQATT and CDR2 as SNEGSKA (reference sequence). This CDR3 reads CSARASQGAKNIQYF. The DNA for the CDR3 is TGCAGTGCTAGAGCCTCACAGGGGGCCAAAAACATTCAGTACTTC.

This clonotype came up a few times. The rearrangement joins TRBV6-1 to TRBJ1-5, with a tentative D call TRBD1 (5 bases). This CDR3 has 15 amino acids. Deletions cut 6 bases from V and 11 bases from J, with 23 bases between. Germline CDR1 and CDR2: MNHNS and SASEGT. CDR3 protein: CASSGGLSAAGSQHF. CDR3 DNA: TGTGCCAGCAGCGGGGGACTGTCAGCGGCTGGATCCCAGCATTTT.

This clonotype has just a few counts. This chain joins TRBV20-1 and TRBJ1-5; D not certain. The CDR3 covers 14 residues. V was pared by 0 bases and J by 4 bases, with 10 bases between. Germline V gives CDR1 DFQATT, CDR2 SNEGSKA (reference sequence). As DNA, the CDR3 is TGCAGTGCTAGAGATCGAGGACGTAATCAGCCCCAGCATTTT. This codes for CSARDRGRNQPQHF.